These T cell receptor beta chains were read from a single sample in a study of cytomegalovirus exposure and HLA in healthy donors. Clones were sequenced by immunoSEQ multiplex PCR, and TCRdb holds only the in-frame ones, with some missing. In the table there are around 140,000 clones, roughly four fifths of which are singletons. The sequenced sample consisted of PBMCs. Source of these receptors: a male donor in good health and CMV-seronegative. Each CDR3 is given with its conserved first and last residue. Fields, in order: CDR3 length, J gene, V gene, clone size, D gene, CDR3 DNA, CDR3 protein. D genes are given only for firm matches. Size is stated for part of the rows, as once, few or many counts, or as a class when the clone is expanded.

15,TRBJ1-2,TRBV5-5,NA,NA,TGTGCCAGCAGCCTCCTCCCAGGGGACAACTATGGCTACACCTTC,CASSLLPGDNYGYTF
12,TRBJ2-1,TRBV27,NA,NA,TGTGCCAGCAGTCCCGGCGGCAATGAGCAGTTCTTC,CASSPGGNEQFF
15,TRBJ2-5,TRBV11-2,NA,NA,TGTGCCAGCAGCCCAGAGGGAGGTAGGCAAGAGACCCAGTACTTC,CASSPEGGRQETQYF
14,TRBJ1-2,TRBV7-9,NA,NA,TGTGCCAGCAGCTTAGGCAGGGCGGACTATGGCTACACCTTC,CASSLGRADYGYTF
16,TRBJ2-1,TRBV19,NA,TRBD2,TGTGCCAGTAGTATCCTGCTAGCGGGAGGTCACAATGGGCAGTTCTTC,CASSILLAGGHNGQFF
13,TRBJ2-1,TRBV30,NA,NA,TGTGCCTGGAGTGCCGGGATAGCAAATAATCAGTTCTTC,CAWSAGIANNQFF
15,TRBJ2-2,TRBV7-8,once,NA,TGTGCCAGCAGCCCTTTTGGCGGTGGGAGCGGGGAGCTGTTTTTT,CASSPFGGGSGELFF
14,TRBJ1-1,TRBV6-5,NA,TRBD1,TGTGCCAGCACCCCAAACAGGGGGAACACTGAAGCTTTCTTT,CASTPNRGNTEAFF
16,TRBJ2-1,TRBV29-1,few,TRBD2,TGCAGCGTTTTAGGAGCGGGAGGGCCGTCCTACAATGAGCAGTTCTTC,CSVLGAGGPSYNEQFF
15,TRBJ2-1,TRBV9,NA,TRBD2,TGTGCCAGCAGCGTGGGCGGGAGGGCCCTCAATGAGCAGTTCTTC,CASSVGGRALNEQFF
14,TRBJ1-1,TRBV6-5,NA,NA,TGTGCCAGCGCCTTAGGGGCCATGAACACTGAAGCTTTCTTT,CASALGAMNTEAFF
13,TRBJ2-1,TRBV19,NA,TRBD1,TGTGCCAGTAGTCCAGGGGGCGACAATGAGCAGTTCTTC,CASSPGGDNEQFF
16,TRBJ1-5,TRBV19,NA,NA,TGTGCCAGTACCCGACGGAGAGATGTAAGCAATCAGCCCCAGCATTTT,CASTRRRDVSNQPQHF
13,TRBJ1-4,TRBV5-8,NA,NA,TGTGCCAGCAGCGCGGTGGAGGGCGAAAAACTGTTTTTT,CASSAVEGEKLFF
15,TRBJ2-5,TRBV27,NA,TRBD2,TGTGCCAGCAGCCCGGGACTAGCGGTACAAGAGACCCAGTACTTC,CASSPGLAVQETQYF
15,TRBJ2-7,TRBV15,NA,NA,TGTGCCACCAGCAGAGATCATTTTCAGGGCTACGAGCAGTACTTC,CATSRDHFQGYEQYF
15,TRBJ1-1,TRBV7-9,NA,TRBD1,TGTGCCAGCAGCCCCGACCTGACAGGGGGCACTGAAGCTTTCTTT,CASSPDLTGGTEAFF
15,TRBJ2-5,TRBV25-1,NA,TRBD2,TGTGCCAGCAGTGAAACCCTAGCGGGAGTAGAGACCCAGTACTTC,CASSETLAGVETQYF
15,TRBJ2-7,TRBV13,NA,TRBD2,TGTGCCAGCAGCGACACTAGCGGGAGAACCTACGAGCAGTACTTC,CASSDTSGRTYEQYF
15,TRBJ2-1,TRBV4-2,NA,NA,TGTGCCAGCAGCCAAGTTAAACTAGAGAGAGATGAGCAGTTCTTC,CASSQVKLERDEQFF
14,TRBJ2-7,TRBV7-2,NA,NA,TGTGCCAGCAGCTTAGGAAGCGGAACCTACGAGCAGTACTTC,CASSLGSGTYEQYF
13,TRBJ2-1,TRBV30,NA,TRBD1,TGTGCCTGGAGTGTAACAGGGGATGTTGAGCAGTTCTTC,CAWSVTGDVEQFF
15,TRBJ1-3,TRBV27,NA,TRBD1,TGTGCCAGCAGTGGGGACAGGGCGACTGGAAACACCATATATTTT,CASSGDRATGNTIYF
15,TRBJ2-1,TRBV10-1,NA,NA,TGCGCCACCCTACAGGGTCAGGACGGTAGCGATGAGCAGTTCTTC,CATLQGQDGSDEQFF
17,TRBJ2-2,TRBV10-2,NA,NA,TGCGCCAGCAGAGAGTCGATAGAGGCGGGAAGGACCGGGGAGCTGTTTTTT,CASRESIEAGRTGELFF
12,TRBJ2-1,TRBV4-3,NA,NA,TGCGCCAGCAGCCAAGATCGGGGTGAGCAGTTCTTC,CASSQDRGEQFF
18,TRBJ2-6,TRBV4-2,NA,NA,TGTGCCAGCAGCCAAGATCATGGCAGAAACTCTGGGGCCAACGTCCTGACTTTC,CASSQDHGRNSGANVLTF
14,TRBJ2-7,TRBV11-2,NA,TRBD1,TGTGCCAGCAGCCCCCGGGACAGAATCTACGAGCAGTACTTC,CASSPRDRIYEQYF
13,TRBJ2-5,TRBV9,NA,NA,TGTGCCAGCAGCGATCCCCCAGGGGAGACCCAGTACTTC,CASSDPPGETQYF
14,TRBJ2-3,TRBV6-5,NA,NA,TGTGCCAGCAGCCGCGGGATTAGCACAGATACGCAGTATTTT,CASSRGISTDTQYF
18,TRBJ2-3,TRBV10-2,NA,TRBD2,TGCGCCAGCAGTGACCCTAGCGGGAGGGCCGGGGCCCCAGATACGCAGTATTTT,CASSDPSGRAGAPDTQYF
15,TRBJ2-3,TRBV6-5,NA,TRBD2,TGTGCCAGCAGTTCAAAGCGGGAGGAAACAGATACGCAGTATTTT,CASSSKREETDTQYF
13,TRBJ1-4,TRBV15,NA,TRBD1,TGTGCCACATCAGGGGGGCGGGATGAAAAACTGTTTTTT,CATSGGRDEKLFF
16,TRBJ2-1,TRBV9,NA,NA,TGTGCCAGCAGCGTCGTGTCTGGAGGCGAAAGAGTTGCGCAGTTCTTC,CASSVVSGGERVAQFF
15,TRBJ2-1,TRBV7-2,NA,TRBD2,TGTGCCAGCAGCTTAGCGGTAACGGGAGGGGGGGAGCAGTTCTTC,CASSLAVTGGGEQFF
16,TRBJ2-3,TRBV7-9,NA,TRBD1,TGTGCCAGCCGTGTAACTTTGGGACAGGGAACAGATACGCAGTATTTT,CASRVTLGQGTDTQYF
13,TRBJ2-7,TRBV7-8,NA,NA,TGTGCCAGCAGCTTAGTCCCTACCTACGAGCAGTACTTC,CASSLVPTYEQYF
13,TRBJ2-7,TRBV9,NA,NA,TGTGCCAGCAGCGGGGGGGGCCCCTACGAGCAGTACTTC,CASSGGGPYEQYF
16,TRBJ2-3,TRBV11-3,NA,TRBD2,TGTGCCAGCAGCCCAGCCTATAGCGGGGAGCCTTCGACGCAGTATTTT,CASSPAYSGEPSTQYF
15,TRBJ2-1,TRBV19,NA,TRBD2,TGTGCCAGTAGTATCCGGGGGGGGCGCATCTATGAGCAGTTCTTC,CASSIRGGRIYEQFF
13,TRBJ1-3,TRBV30,NA,TRBD1,TGTGCCTCGACACAGGGGTCAGGAAACACCATATATTTT,CASTQGSGNTIYF